These 13 T cell receptor beta chains originate from one sample sequenced in a study of blood T cells in healthy people across ages. A second PCR, run for about 7 to 11 cycles, used a sample-barcoded 5' primer plus a J-beta primer mix. MiXCR, applied by TCRdb to the 5' RACE reads, yields one record per CDR3 protein. The data hold 920,000 or so distinct CDR3 sequences, with 40% to 45% observed a single time. The sequenced sample was blood. These receptors were collected from an older woman in good health.

A word on this clonotype: No conserved phenylalanine or tryptophan is present at the end of the CDR3, so a read error is the likely explanation. The gene calls are TRBV12-3 or TRBV12-4 and TRBJ2-1; 8 bases agree with TRBD1. The CDR3 consists of 12 residues. With V trimmed by 6 bases and J by 9 bases, 4 bases remained unmatched. In nucleotides, the CDR3 is TGTGCCAGCAGCATACAGGGGGTTGAGCAGTTCTTA. Translated, it gives CASSIQGVEQFL.

Remarks on this clonotype: The junction differs from germline at one of its ends, possibly a read error. The V gene is TRBV29-1, the J gene TRBJ2-1; the match to TRBD1 covers 9 bases. This CDR3 is built from 15 residues. In germline, CDR1 is SQVTM, CDR2 ANQGSEA. The CDR3: CSVRYRDRVGNGQFF. The CDR3 bases are TGCAGCGTTCGGTATCGGGACAGGGTAGGCAATGGGCAGTTCTTC.

This clonotype was found once. The CDR3 DNA is TGTGCCAGCACCCTAGCGTCTAGCACAGATACGCAGTATTTT. Protein sequence: CASTLASSTDTQYF. The chain joins TRBV27 to TRBJ2-3; a possible D gene is TRBD2 (6 bases). The CDR3 is 14 amino acids. V lost 7 bases and J lost 0, with 11 bases in between. The germline V gene has CDR1 MNHEY and CDR2 SMNVEV (reference sequence).

J is TRBJ2-3 and V is TRBV2; D unclear. CDR1 and CDR2 from the germline V gene are SNHLY and FYNNEI. CDR3 length: 15 residues. The V and J ends lost 4 bases and 5 bases respectively, with 16 bases between them. This CDR3 reads CASSGGGRVLDTQYF. CDR3 sequence (DNA): TGTGCCAGCAGTGGAGGTGGAAGGGTACTAGATACGCAGTATTTT.

This clonotype showed up just once. The chain carries TRBV10-1 and TRBJ1-4; D not resolved. Germline CDR1 is WNHNN and CDR2 is SYGVQD (reference sequence). Trimming pared 6 bases from V and 11 bases from J, leaving 13 bases between. The CDR3 totals 12 residues. The CDR3 region is CASRLPMRKLFF. The CDR3 DNA reads TGCGCCAGCAGGCTACCTATGAGGAAACTGTTTTTT.

This clonotype turned up a few times. V gene TRBV27 combines with J gene TRBJ1-4, with TRBD1 matching 10 bases. J was trimmed by 8 bases and V by 6 bases; bases with no gene match: 3. The CDR3 is made up of 13 amino acids. The V gene's germline CDR1 is MNHEY and CDR2 SMNVEV (reference sequence). CDR3 bases: TGTGCCAGCAGATGGACAGGGGGAGAAAAACTGTTTTTT. Its protein is CASRWTGGEKLFF.

This chain uses TRBV20-1 with TRBJ2-3; 8 bases are a match to TRBD2. The V gene end was trimmed by 4 bases and the J gene end by 5 bases; junction bases not matched to a gene: 8. CDR3 length equals 14 residues. Germline V lookup: CDR1 DFQATT, CDR2 SNEGSKA (reference sequence). The CDR3 coding sequence is TGCAGTGCTAAAGGGACTAGAGGGAAAGATACGCAGTATTTT. It specifies CSAKGTRGKDTQYF.

This clonotype occurred a few times. V usage is TRBV6-6 and J usage is TRBJ2-7; TRBD1 matches 9 bases. Trimming removed 2 bases from V and 3 bases from J; junction bases left unmatched: 8. This CDR3 comprises 16 residues. The germline V gene has CDR1 MNHNY and CDR2 SVGAGI (reference sequence). CDR3 nucleotides: TGTGCCAGCAGTTACCCTGACGGGACAGGGAGCTACGAGCAGTACTTC. Protein product: CASSYPDGTGSYEQYF.

The chain carries TRBV24-1 and TRBJ2-7; D is perhaps TRBD1 (5 bases). Judging by the DNA end, TRBJ2-5 fits better; the J call may be wrong. Germline V gene sequence: CDR1 KGHDR, CDR2 SFDVKD. This CDR3 contains 16 residues. The CDR3 here is CATSDGRQSRRETQYF. DNA for the CDR3: TGTGCCACCAGTGATGGCCGACAGAGTCGCCGGGAGACCCAGTACTTC.

V gene TRBV15 combines with J gene TRBJ2-1; D possibly corresponds to TRBD2 (5 bases). The germline gives CDR1 LNHNV, CDR2 YYDKDF (reference sequence). CDR3 length: 13 residues. The V gene lost 0 bases and the J gene lost 8 bases, with 8 bases spanning the gap. Written as DNA, the CDR3 is TGTGCCACCAGCAGAGAAATCGGGGATGAGCAGTTCTTC. Its translation: CATSREIGDEQFF.

The chain has TRBV4-1 and TRBJ1-2, with D possibly matching TRBD1 (5 bases). V lost 4 bases and J lost 12, with 15 bases in between. This CDR3 region has 12 residues. In germline, CDR1 is MGHRA, CDR2 YSYEKL. This chain's CDR3 is CASSRLGGKNTF. The CDR3 nucleotides read TGCGCCAGCAGCCGATTGGGGGGAAAAAACACCTTC.

This clonotype came up a few times. For the CDR3, the DNA is TGTGCCAGCAGCCGATTAGGGCAGGTGGGCACAGATACGCAGTATTTT. Protein: CASSRLGQVGTDTQYF. The gene calls are TRBV7-6 and TRBJ2-3; D is uncertain. The CDR3 runs to 16 residues. V gave up 5 bases and J gave up 1 base, with 16 bases separating them. Germline V lookup: CDR1 SGHVS, CDR2 FNYEAQ.

The V gene is TRBV28, the J gene TRBJ2-3; D not resolved. Germline V gene sequence: CDR1 MDHEN, CDR2 SYDVKM. V dropped 4 bases and J dropped 13 bases, with 12 bases sitting between them. The CDR3 is 11 amino acids. The CDR3 loop is CASSSRCMEYF. CDR3 nucleotide sequence: TGTGCCAGCAGTTCCAGGTGTATGGAGTATTTT.